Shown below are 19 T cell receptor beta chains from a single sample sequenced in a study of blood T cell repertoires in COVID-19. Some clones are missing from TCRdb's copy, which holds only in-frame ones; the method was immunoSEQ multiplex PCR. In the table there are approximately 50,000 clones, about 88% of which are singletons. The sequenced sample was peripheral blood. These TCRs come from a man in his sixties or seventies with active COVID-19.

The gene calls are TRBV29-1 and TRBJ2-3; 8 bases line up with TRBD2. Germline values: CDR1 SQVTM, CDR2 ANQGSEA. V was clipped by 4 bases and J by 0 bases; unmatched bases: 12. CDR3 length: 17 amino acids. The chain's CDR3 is CSVAAPAGEMSTDTQYF. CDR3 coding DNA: TGCAGCGTTGCGGCGCCAGCGGGAGAGATGAGCACAGATACGCAGTATTTT.

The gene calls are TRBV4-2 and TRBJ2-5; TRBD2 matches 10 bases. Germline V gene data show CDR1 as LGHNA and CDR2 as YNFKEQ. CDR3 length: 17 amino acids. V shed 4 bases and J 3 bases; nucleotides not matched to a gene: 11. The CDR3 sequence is CASSPGTSGVGKETQYF. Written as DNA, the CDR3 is TGTGCCAGCAGCCCGGGAACTAGCGGGGTGGGAAAAGAGACCCAGTACTTC.

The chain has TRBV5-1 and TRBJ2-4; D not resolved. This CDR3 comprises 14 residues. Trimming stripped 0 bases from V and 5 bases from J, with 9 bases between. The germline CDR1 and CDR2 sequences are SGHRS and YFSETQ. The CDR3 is CASSLGFGENIQYF. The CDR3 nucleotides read TGCGCCAGCAGCTTGGGTTTCGGTGAAAACATTCAGTACTTC.

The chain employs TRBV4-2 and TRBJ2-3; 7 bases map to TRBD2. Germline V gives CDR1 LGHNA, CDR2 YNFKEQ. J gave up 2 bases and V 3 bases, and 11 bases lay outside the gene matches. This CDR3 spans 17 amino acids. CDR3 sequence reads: CASSQDRGTTYTDTQYF. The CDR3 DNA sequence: TGTGCCAGCAGCCAGGACCGCGGGACTACTTACACAGATACGCAGTATTTT.

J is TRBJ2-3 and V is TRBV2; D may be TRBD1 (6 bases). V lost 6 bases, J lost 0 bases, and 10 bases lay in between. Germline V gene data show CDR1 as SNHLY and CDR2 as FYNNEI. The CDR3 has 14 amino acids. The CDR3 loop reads CASRNRVSTDTQYF. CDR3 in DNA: TGTGCCAGCAGAAACAGGGTTAGCACAGATACGCAGTATTTT.

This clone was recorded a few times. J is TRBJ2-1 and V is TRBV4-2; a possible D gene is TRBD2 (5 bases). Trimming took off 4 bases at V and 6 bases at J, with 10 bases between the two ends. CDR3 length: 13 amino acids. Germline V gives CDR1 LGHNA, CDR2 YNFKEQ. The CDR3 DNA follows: TGTGCCAGCAGCCCATCTAGCACCAATGAGCAGTTCTTC. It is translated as CASSPSSTNEQFF.

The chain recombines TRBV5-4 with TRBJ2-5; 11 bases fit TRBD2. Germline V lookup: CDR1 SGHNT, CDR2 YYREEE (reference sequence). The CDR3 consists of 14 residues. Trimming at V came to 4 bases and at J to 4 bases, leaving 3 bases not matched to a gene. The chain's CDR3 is CASSPGTSGETQYF. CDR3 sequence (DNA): TGTGCCAGCAGCCCGGGGACTAGCGGAGAGACCCAGTACTTC.

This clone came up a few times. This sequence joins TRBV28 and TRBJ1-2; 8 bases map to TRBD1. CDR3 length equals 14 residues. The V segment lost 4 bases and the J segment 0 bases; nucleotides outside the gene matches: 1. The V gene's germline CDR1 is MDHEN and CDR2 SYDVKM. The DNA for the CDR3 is TGTGCCAGCAGTTGGACAGGGTCTAACTATGGCTACACCTTC. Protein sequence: CASSWTGSNYGYTF.

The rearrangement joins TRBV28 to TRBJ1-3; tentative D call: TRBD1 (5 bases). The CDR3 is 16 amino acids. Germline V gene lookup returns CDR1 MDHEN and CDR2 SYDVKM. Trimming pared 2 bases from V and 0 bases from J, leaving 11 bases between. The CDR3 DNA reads TGTGCCAGCAGTTTAGGGGCGGCGAGCTCTGGAAACACCATATATTTT. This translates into CASSLGAASSGNTIYF.

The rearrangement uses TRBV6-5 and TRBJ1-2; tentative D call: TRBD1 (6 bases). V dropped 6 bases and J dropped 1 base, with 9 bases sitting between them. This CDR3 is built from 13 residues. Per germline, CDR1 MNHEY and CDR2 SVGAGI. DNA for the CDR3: TGTGCCAGCAGCCAGGGGTATAACTATGGCTACACCTTC. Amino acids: CASSQGYNYGYTF.

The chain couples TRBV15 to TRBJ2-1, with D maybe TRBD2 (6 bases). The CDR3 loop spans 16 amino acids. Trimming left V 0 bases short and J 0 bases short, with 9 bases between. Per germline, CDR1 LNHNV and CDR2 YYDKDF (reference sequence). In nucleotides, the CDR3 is TGTGCCACCAGCAGAGAGCGAGCGGGCTCCTACAATGAGCAGTTCTTC. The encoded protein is CATSRERAGSYNEQFF.

This CDR3 reads CASSPEDSGHGYTF. The CDR3 DNA is TGCGCCAGCAGCCCCGAGGACAGTGGGCATGGCTACACCTTC. This chain joins TRBV5-1 and TRBJ1-2; a weak D match, TRBD1 (6 bases). V lost 4 bases and J lost 6, with 16 bases in between. Germline CDR1 and CDR2: SGHRS and YFSETQ. The CDR3 consists of 14 residues. The complete variable domain, with remaining parts taken from reference TRBV5-1 and TRBJ1-2, reads KAGVTQTPRYLIKTRGQQVTLSCSPISGHRSVSWYQQTPGQGLQFLFEYFSETQRNKGNFPGRFSGRQFSNSRSEMNVSTLELGDSALYLCASSPEDSGHGYTFGSGTRLTVV.

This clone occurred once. In nucleotides, the CDR3 is TGTGCCATCAGTGAGTCACTACTAGCGGGAGGCCAACGAACCTACGAGCAGTACTTC. Amino acids: CAISESLLAGGQRTYEQYF. The V and J genes are TRBV10-3 and TRBJ2-7; 12 nucleotides align to TRBD2. The CDR3 consists of 19 residues. Germline V gene lookup returns CDR1 ENHRY and CDR2 SYGVKD. The ends lost 0 bases at V and 2 bases at J; junction bases unmatched: 11.

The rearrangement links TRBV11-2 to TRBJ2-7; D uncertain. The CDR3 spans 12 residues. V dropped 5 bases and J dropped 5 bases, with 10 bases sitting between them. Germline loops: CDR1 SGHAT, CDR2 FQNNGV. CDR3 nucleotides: TGTGCCAGCAGCCATAGGAGAAACGAGCAGTACTTC. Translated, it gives CASSHRRNEQYF.

The DNA for the CDR3 is TGTGCCAGCAGCCTTAGTAGCGGGAGGGCCACTCACGAGCAGTACTTC. It is translated as CASSLSSGRATHEQYF. The chain couples TRBV27 to TRBJ2-7; 11 nucleotides agree with TRBD2. Germline V lookup: CDR1 MNHEY, CDR2 SMNVEV (reference sequence). The CDR3 contains 16 residues. V shed 6 bases, J shed 5 bases, and the junction held 12 bases outside the gene matches.

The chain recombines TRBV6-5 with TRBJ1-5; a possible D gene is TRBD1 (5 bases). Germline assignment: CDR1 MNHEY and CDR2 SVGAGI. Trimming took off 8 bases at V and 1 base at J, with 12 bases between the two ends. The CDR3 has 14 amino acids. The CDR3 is CASGQEISNQPQHF. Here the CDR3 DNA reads TGTGCCAGCGGACAAGAAATCAGCAATCAGCCCCAGCATTTT.

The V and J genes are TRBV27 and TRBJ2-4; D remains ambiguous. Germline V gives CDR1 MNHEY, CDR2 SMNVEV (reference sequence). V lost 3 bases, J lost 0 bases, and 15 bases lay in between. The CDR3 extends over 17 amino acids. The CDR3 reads CASSFSPAHLAKNIQYF. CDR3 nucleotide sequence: TGTGCCAGCAGTTTCAGCCCAGCGCACCTAGCCAAAAACATTCAGTACTTC.

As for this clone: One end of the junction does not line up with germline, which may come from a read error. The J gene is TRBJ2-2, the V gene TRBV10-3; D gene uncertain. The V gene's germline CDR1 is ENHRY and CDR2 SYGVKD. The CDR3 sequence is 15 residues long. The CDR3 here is CALSYVQSYTGELFF. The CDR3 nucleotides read TGTGCCCTCAGTTACGTACAATCCTACACCGGGGAGCTGTTTTTT.

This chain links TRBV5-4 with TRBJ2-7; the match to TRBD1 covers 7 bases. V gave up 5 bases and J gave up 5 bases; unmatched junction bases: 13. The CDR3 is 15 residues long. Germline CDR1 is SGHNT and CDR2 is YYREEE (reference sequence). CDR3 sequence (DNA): TGTGCCAGCAGATATACAGGGACAGTAAAAAACGAGCAGTACTTC. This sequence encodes CASRYTGTVKNEQYF.